The 27 T cell receptor beta chains listed next were all sequenced from one sample in a study of T-cell reconstitution after alpha-beta-depleted transplantation in children. TCRbeta library preparation incorporated unique molecular identifiers. TCRdb processed the PCR reads anew with MiXCR; each CDR3 protein has one entry. The table records 300,000 to 400,000 distinct CDR3 sequences, roughly 16% of them present only once. Sequencing used PBMCs, mostly from graft donor cells, obtained 360 days after TCRalphabeta/CD19-depleted stem cell transplant. All receptors come from a male patient between 2 and 10 years old who had a stem cell transplant for acute lymphoblastic leukemia, so the T cells may come from the graft donor.

This clonotype showed up many times. This chain links TRBV5-1 with TRBJ1-5; the D is unclear. The V gene's germline CDR1 is SGHRS and CDR2 YFSETQ. The CDR3 is 14 amino acids. V was trimmed by 0 bases and J by 7 bases, leaving 11 bases between them. CDR3 sequence: CASSLDAGFQPQHF. In DNA, the CDR3 is TGCGCCAGCAGCTTGGATGCAGGATTCCAGCCCCAGCATTTT.

J is TRBJ1-5 and V is TRBV20-1; 8 nucleotides line up with TRBD1. The CDR3 runs to 16 residues. The junction had 12 bases not matched to a gene; V was cut back by 0 bases and J by 8 bases. From germline, CDR1 is DFQATT and CDR2 SNEGSKA (reference sequence). In DNA form, the CDR3 reads TGCAGTGCTAGAGATCCGGGACAGGCCGCATCAGAGCCCCAGCATTTT. Translation: CSARDPGQAASEPQHF.

DNA of the CDR3: TGTGCCAGCAGCCAAGCATATACCAGTGAATGGGAAAAACTGTTTTTT. It is translated as CASSQAYTSEWEKLFF. This sequence joins TRBV4-2 and TRBJ1-4, with D unclear. V was trimmed by 1 base and J by 8 bases, leaving 17 bases between them. Germline values: CDR1 LGHNA, CDR2 YNFKEQ. The length of the CDR3 is 16 residues.

This clonotype turned up a few times. The CDR3 protein is CASNPSGGGEQFF. CDR3 DNA sequence: TGTGCCAGCAACCCGTCCGGAGGGGGTGAGCAGTTCTTC. V is TRBV7-9 and J is TRBJ2-1; TRBD1 or TRBD2 may be the D gene (6 bases each). Germline CDR1 SEHNR, CDR2 FQNEAQ (reference sequence). CDR3 size: 13 residues. With 7 bases removed from V and 9 bases from J, the gap between germline ends came to 16 bases.

V usage is TRBV9 and J usage is TRBJ2-1, with a weak D call TRBD1 (7 bases). There are 16 residues in the CDR3. In germline, CDR1 is SGDLS, CDR2 YYNGEE. Trimming took off 0 bases at V and 7 bases at J, with 17 bases between the two ends. In nucleotides, the CDR3 is TGTGCCAGCAGCGTAGCAGGGGGACTTTCGGGAAATGAGCAGTTCTTC. It encodes CASSVAGGLSGNEQFF.

CDR3 in DNA: TGTGCCACCAGTGAGGCAGGGGTAGGATATGGCTACACCTTC. Protein product: CATSEAGVGYGYTF. J is TRBJ1-2 and V is TRBV24-1, with a tentative D call TRBD1 (6 bases). V shed 4 bases and J shed 5 bases, with 13 bases lying between them. Germline V gene lookup returns CDR1 KGHDR and CDR2 SFDVKD. The CDR3 has 14 amino acids.

This rearrangement joins TRBV25-1 to TRBJ2-5; 7 bases map to TRBD2. Germline-derived CDR1 and CDR2 are MGHDK and SYGVNS. The CDR3 sequence is 22 residues long. Trimming took 0 bases from V and 1 from J; bases not matched to a gene: 23. The CDR3 protein is CASSEYNPLGGGSMYPQETQYF. CDR3 nucleotides: TGTGCCAGCAGTGAATATAATCCCCTCGGCGGCGGGAGTATGTACCCCCAAGAGACCCAGTACTTC. Full variable domain (rest looked up from reference TRBV25-1 and TRBJ2-5): EADIYQTPRYLVIGTGKKITLECSQTMGHDKMYWYQQDPGMELHLIHYSYGVNSTEKGDLSSESTVSRIRTEHFPLTLESARPSHTSQYLCASSEYNPLGGGSMYPQETQYFGPGTRLLVL.

This clonotype was counted many times. The rearrangement links TRBV12-3 or TRBV12-4 to TRBJ2-3; TRBD1 might be the D (5 bases). The CDR3 spans 15 residues. Trimming removed 6 bases at V and 0 bases at J, with 13 bases between. CDR3 sequence reads: CASSPTDTSTDTQYF. CDR3 bases: TGTGCCAGCAGCCCGACAGACACTAGCACAGATACGCAGTATTTT.

V gene TRBV12-3 or TRBV12-4 combines with J gene TRBJ1-6; 11 bases fit TRBD1. The CDR3 sequence is 16 residues long. Losses at the gene ends were 1 base for V and 9 bases for J; bases not matched to a gene: 5. The CDR3 sequence is CASSLGDRGLGSPLHF. The CDR3 bases are TGTGCCAGCAGTTTAGGGGACAGGGGGTTGGGTTCACCCCTCCACTTT.

Details on this clonotype: A much larger clone sits a single nucleotide away, making a read error possible. Because the CDR3 is missing its conserved closing phenylalanine or tryptophan, this is likely a read error. The chain combines TRBV20-1 with TRBJ1-4; D is perhaps TRBD1 (6 bases). The CDR3 is made up of 14 amino acids. The germline gives CDR1 DFQATT, CDR2 SNEGSKA (reference sequence). Trimming removed 4 bases at V and 4 bases at J, with 13 bases between. In DNA, the CDR3 is TGCAGTGCTATCCGAACAGGGTATAATGAAAAACTGTTTATT. Residues: CSAIRTGYNEKLFI.

The V call is TRBV7-9, the J call TRBJ2-1, with D tentatively TRBD2 (6 bases). V was pared by 2 bases and J by 3 bases, with 8 bases between. The germline V gene has CDR1 SEHNR and CDR2 FQNEAQ (reference sequence). The CDR3 is 14 residues long. The CDR3 bases are TGTGCCAGCAGCTTACTAGCGTACTACAATGAGCAGTTCTTC. Amino acids: CASSLLAYYNEQFF.

The V and J genes are TRBV12-3 or TRBV12-4 and TRBJ2-7, with 10 bases lining up with TRBD1. This CDR3 is built from 15 residues. The V and J ends lost 7 bases and 2 bases, in that order; junction bases with no gene match: 8. DNA of the CDR3: TGTGCCAGCATCCGAACCGGGACAGGGGCCTACGAGCAGTACTTC. Amino acids: CASIRTGTGAYEQYF.

The chain links TRBV7-2 to TRBJ2-6; 11 bases agree with TRBD2. Germline assignment: CDR1 SGHTA and CDR2 FQGNSA. The CDR3 has 19 amino acids. The V and J ends lost 0 bases and 2 bases, in that order; junction bases with no gene match: 6. For the CDR3, the DNA is TGTGCCAGCAGCTTAGCCCCCCTAGCGGGGGGAGCTGGGGCCAACGTCCTGACTTTC. This translates into CASSLAPLAGGAGANVLTF.

In its sample, this clonotype was seen a few times. J is TRBJ2-5 and V is TRBV2; D may be TRBD1 (6 bases). CDR1 and CDR2 from the germline V gene are SNHLY and FYNNEI. This CDR3 has 18 amino acids. V was cut by 6 bases and J by 1 base, with 24 bases left in between. In DNA, the CDR3 is TGTGCCAGCAGGCCACTACAGGGCTTTATTAGCGTCCAAGAGACCCAGTACTTC. Translation: CASRPLQGFISVQETQYF. Looking up the rest from reference TRBV2 and TRBJ2-5 gives the full variable domain: EPEVTQTPSHQVTQMGQEVILRCVPISNHLYFYWYRQILGQKVEFLVSFYNNEISEKSEIFDDQFSVERPDGSNFTLKIRSTKLEDSAMYFCASRPLQGFISVQETQYFGPGTRLLVL.

This clonotype came up a few times. J is TRBJ1-6 and V is TRBV7-2; no firm D call. Trimming shortened V by 1 base and J by 5 bases, and 6 bases separated the two germline ends. Germline lookup yields CDR1 SGHTA and CDR2 FQGNSA. This CDR3 has 14 residues. CDR3 residues: CASSLVDHNSPLHF. The CDR3 nucleotides are TGTGCCAGCAGCTTAGTGGACCATAATTCACCCCTCCACTTT.

This clonotype was counted a few times. The rearrangement uses TRBV20-1 and TRBJ2-7; tentative D call: TRBD2 (6 bases). Per the germline V gene, CDR1 is DFQATT and CDR2 is SNEGSKA (reference sequence). Trimming took off 0 bases at V and 0 bases at J, with 12 bases between the two ends. The CDR3 has 15 amino acids. The CDR3 DNA reads as TGCAGTGCTAGAGATCATGCGGGGACCTCCTACGAGCAGTACTTC. Protein product: CSARDHAGTSYEQYF.

This clonotype turned up a few times. The CDR3 coding sequence is TGTGCCAGCAGCCACGAGTGGTGGCCCGTCTACGAGCAGTACTTC. Translated: CASSHEWWPVYEQYF. The chain has TRBV4-2 and TRBJ2-7; D not resolved. The germline V and J ends were trimmed by 3 bases and 3 bases, with 15 bases remaining between them. Germline V gene lookup returns CDR1 LGHNA and CDR2 YNFKEQ. The CDR3 contains 15 residues.

Turning to this clonotype: Likely a read error: the CDR3 ends without its conserved phenylalanine or tryptophan. The genes are TRBV12-3 or TRBV12-4 and TRBJ2-7; D not resolved. This CDR3 has 13 amino acids. The germline V and J ends were trimmed by 8 bases and 2 bases, with 13 bases remaining between them. CDR3 sequence: CASGRMGAYEQYY. The CDR3 coding sequence is TGTGCCAGCGGGCGTATGGGCGCCTACGAGCAGTACTAC.

The chain combines TRBV5-5 with TRBJ2-7, with D perhaps TRBD2 (6 bases). Trimming removed 0 bases at V and 3 bases at J, with 10 bases between. Germline CDR1 and CDR2: SGHKS and YYEKEE (reference sequence). This CDR3 contains 14 residues. This CDR3 reads CASSLGQGLYEQYF. The CDR3 DNA follows: TGTGCCAGCAGCTTGGGGCAGGGACTCTACGAGCAGTACTTC.

This chain links TRBV5-1 with TRBJ1-4; D gene ambiguous. From germline, CDR1 is SGHRS and CDR2 YFSETQ. The CDR3 spans 16 residues. Trimming stripped 0 bases from V and 5 bases from J, with 14 bases between. CDR3 sequence reads: CASSLGHSAGNEKLFF. CDR3 DNA: TGCGCCAGCAGCTTGGGCCACAGCGCGGGGAATGAAAAACTGTTTTTT.

This clonotype was detected only a few times. V and J are TRBV3-1 and TRBJ1-2, with D unresolved. Germline V gene lookup returns CDR1 LGHDT and CDR2 YNNKEL (reference sequence). Trimming cost V 1 base and J 4 bases, with 13 bases left between them. The CDR3 consists of 15 residues. CDR3 protein: CASSQADVWIYGYTF. CDR3 DNA sequence: TGTGCCAGCAGCCAAGCGGACGTATGGATCTATGGCTACACCTTC.

This clonotype was counted ten times or more. The chain joins TRBV4-2 to TRBJ2-7; D possibly corresponds to TRBD1 (6 bases). V lost 1 base, J lost 2 bases, and 9 bases lay in between. The CDR3 loop spans 14 amino acids. CDR1 is LGHNA, CDR2 YNFKEQ, per germline. Here the CDR3 reads CASSQAGHPYEQYF. The CDR3 DNA follows: TGTGCCAGCAGCCAAGCGGGACACCCCTACGAGCAGTACTTC.

Only a few counts were recorded for this clonotype. The V gene is TRBV28, the J gene TRBJ1-5; the D is unclear. Trimming took 3 bases from V and 6 from J, leaving 9 bases between them. Germline assignment: CDR1 MDHEN and CDR2 SYDVKM. There are 13 residues in the CDR3. CDR3 nucleotide sequence: TGTGCCAGCAGTTTTGGAGGAGTTCAGCCCCAGCATTTT. Amino acids: CASSFGGVQPQHF. The whole variable domain, remainder taken from reference TRBV28 and TRBJ1-5, is DVKVTQSSRYLVKRTGEKVFLECVQDMDHENMFWYRQDPGLGLRLIYFSYDVKMKEKGDIPEGYSVSREKKERFSLILESASTNQTSMYLCASSFGGVQPQHFGDGTRLSIL.

This clonotype was counted between two and nine times. V and J are TRBV21-1 and TRBJ2-2; the table calls TRBD2, which could not be checked here. TRBV21-1 is flagged as a pseudogene. This CDR3 region has 20 residues. This CDR3 is CASSNNPGGLAGVESGELFF. The CDR3 nucleotides read TGTGCCAGCAGCAATAACCCCGGGGGACTAGCGGGAGTTGAGTCCGGGGAGCTGTTTTTT.

This clonotype was detected only a few times. The J gene is TRBJ2-7, the V gene TRBV28; 7 bases agree with TRBD1. Germline trimming cut 3 bases from V and 3 bases from J; bases unmatched to any gene: 5. This CDR3 has 14 residues. Germline V gives CDR1 MDHEN, CDR2 SYDVKM. The CDR3 protein is CASSFMDRIYEQYF. The CDR3 DNA reads as TGTGCCAGCAGTTTTATGGACAGGATCTACGAGCAGTACTTC.

This clonotype has a count of ten or more. The chain has TRBV6-5 and TRBJ1-1, with 9 bases lining up with TRBD1. The CDR3 loop spans 13 amino acids. In germline, CDR1 is MNHEY, CDR2 SVGAGI. With V trimmed by 0 bases and J by 10 bases, 3 bases remained unmatched. The CDR3 loop reads CASSYSTGGGAFF. CDR3 in DNA: TGTGCCAGCAGTTACTCGACAGGGGGTGGAGCTTTCTTT.

This clonotype showed up many times. V is TRBV6-2 or TRBV6-3 and J is TRBJ2-1; D not resolved. This CDR3 has 15 residues. Germline CDR1 is MNHEY and CDR2 is SVGEGT. V lost 5 bases and J 4 bases, leaving 15 bases between the germline ends. The CDR3 loop is CASSPRGDPYNEQFF. The CDR3 DNA reads as TGTGCCAGCAGTCCCAGAGGAGACCCTTACAATGAGCAGTTCTTC.